The T cell receptor beta chain under discussion was sequenced for a study of blood T cell repertoires in COVID-19. Study-level information: Spain, Italy and the United States supplied samples that represented acute and convalescent COVID-19.

Seattle-derived patients entered the study during active infection and were followed longitudinally. The CDR3 is 13 amino acids. Germline CDR1 reads MRHNA; CDR2 reads SNTAGT. V shed 5 bases, J shed 5 bases, and the junction held 2 bases outside the gene matches. As handled by the study authors: Scientists estimated how many nucleated cells there were by amplifying reference gene primers. The assay was immunoSEQ multiplex PCR, and TCRdb's table has in-frame clones only and misses some. V and J calls and clone size are those listed in that table; D and trimming were worked out from the DNA. The sample has about 230,000 clones, approximately 84% seen once.

This receptor was obtained from a man aged 45 to 65 with COVID-19, enrolled during active disease. The chain employs TRBV6-4 and TRBJ1-5; TRBD1 agrees at 8 bases. The sequenced sample was peripheral blood. The CDR3 nucleotides read TGTGCCAGCAGTCAACAGGGGGATCAGCCCCAGCATTTT. As protein: CASSQQGDQPQHF.